This T cell receptor (beta chain) was identified during a study of beta chain features in type 1 diabetes. Expressed TCRB transcripts were sequenced because the isolated RNA had all been reverse transcribed beforehand. The protocol was immunoSEQ multiplex PCR, while the TCRdb copy is restricted to in-frame clones and leaves out a portion. Of approximately 380,000 clones listed, approximately 15% are singletons. This CDR3 is built from 14 residues. The junction had 2 bases not matched to a gene; V was cut back by 3 bases and J by 1 base. The germline V gene encodes CDR1 SGHNT and CDR2 YYREEE (reference sequence).

The sample taken for sequencing was naive CD4+ T cells from blood. The V gene is TRBV5-4, the J gene TRBJ1-1, with 8 bases lining up with TRBD1. The receptor's source is a woman aged 18-35 years in good health. CDR3: CASSSDRANTEAFF. For the CDR3, the DNA is TGTGCCAGCAGCTCGGACAGGGCGAACACTGAAGCTTTCTTT.